Listed below are T cell receptor beta chains from one sample, sequenced in a study of blood T cell repertoires in COVID-19. The method was immunoSEQ multiplex PCR; TCRdb's version includes in-frame clones alone and lacks a portion of them. In the table there are 300,000 to 400,000 clones, around 87% of which are singletons. Specimen: peripheral blood. These receptors came from a woman aged 45-65 years with COVID-19, enrolled during active disease. Each CDR3 is given with its conserved first and last residue. The D gene is left open where the match is weak. Size is stated for part of the rows, as once, few or many counts, or as a class when the clone is expanded.

j_call	d_call	cdr3_length	clone_size	v_call	cdr3_aa	cdr3_nt
TRBJ1-1	-	14	-	TRBV11-2	CASTPGGLNTEAFF	TGTGCCAGCACCCCCGGGGGTCTGAACACTGAAGCTTTCTTT
TRBJ1-2	TRBD1	14	-	TRBV6-5	CASRDDRVPYGYTF	TGTGCCAGCAGGGATGACAGGGTCCCCTATGGCTACACCTTC
TRBJ2-5	TRBD1	15	-	TRBV2	CASTLGQASVETQYF	TGTGCCAGCACTTTAGGACAGGCGTCGGTAGAGACCCAGTACTTC
TRBJ2-3	TRBD1	17	-	TRBV19	CASRRTGGLESTDTQYF	TGTGCCAGTAGAAGGACAGGGGGCCTTGAAAGCACAGATACGCAGTATTTT
TRBJ2-7	-	12	-	TRBV5-1	CASSSRLYEQYF	TGCGCCAGCAGCTCGCGGCTCTACGAGCAGTACTTC
TRBJ1-2	TRBD1	14	-	TRBV6-1	CASSDFGTGYGYTF	TGTGCCAGCAGTGATTTTGGGACAGGATATGGCTACACCTTC
TRBJ2-6	-	17	once	TRBV27	CASSFVRGGAGANVLTF	TGTGCCAGCAGTTTCGTTAGGGGGGGGGCTGGGGCCAACGTCCTGACTTTC
TRBJ2-4	-	15	-	TRBV5-1	CASSLVTSSKNIQYF	TGCGCCAGCAGCTTGGTCACATCGTCCAAAAACATTCAGTACTTC
TRBJ1-5	-	19	-	TRBV30	CAWSVLSPHRKYSNQPQHF	TGTGCCTGGAGTGTACTTAGTCCGCACAGAAAATATAGCAATCAGCCCCAGCATTTT
TRBJ1-6	-	15	-	TRBV18	CASSPQSSYNSPLHF	TGTGCCAGCTCACCACAGAGCTCCTATAATTCACCCCTCCACTTT
TRBJ2-7	-	13	-	TRBV5-6	CASSLVRHSEQYF	TGTGCCAGCAGCTTGGTGCGTCATTCCGAGCAGTACTTC
TRBJ1-1	TRBD1	16	-	TRBV28	CASSSRQGQWGTEAFF	TGTGCCAGCAGTTCCCGACAGGGCCAATGGGGGACTGAAGCTTTCTTT
TRBJ1-4	TRBD1	14	-	TRBV4-1	CASSQEGGNEKLFF	TGCGCCAGCAGCCAAGAAGGGGGCAATGAAAAACTGTTTTTT
TRBJ1-1	TRBD1	15	once	TRBV27	CASSFGDRANTEAFF	TGTGCCAGCAGTTTTGGCGACAGGGCGAACACTGAAGCTTTCTTT
TRBJ1-6	-	13	-	TRBV30	CAWNFEVNFPLHF	TGTGCCTGGAATTTTGAGGTGAACTTCCCCCTCCACTTT
TRBJ2-5	-	15	-	TRBV3-1/TRBV3-2	CASSQEGTRGETQYF	TGTGCCAGCAGCCAAGAAGGGACTCGGGGGGAGACCCAGTACTTC
TRBJ1-4	-	11	many	TRBV20-1	CSARDLGHPFF	TGCAGTGCTAGAGATCTGGGCCACCCGTTTTTT
TRBJ2-1	TRBD1	14	-	TRBV4-1	CASSQGQGSNEQFF	TGCGCCAGCAGCCAGGGACAGGGTTCGAATGAGCAGTTCTTC
TRBJ1-2	-	14	once	TRBV15	CATSPGPLPYGYTF	TGTGCCACCAGCCCCGGCCCACTACCCTATGGCTACACCTTC
TRBJ2-7	-	13	-	TRBV18	CASSPLQADEQYF	TGTGCCAGCTCACCCTTACAAGCGGACGAGCAGTACTTC
TRBJ1-6	TRBD1	18	-	TRBV4-1	CASSQDGQGALGNSPLHF	TGCGCCAGCAGCCAAGATGGTCAGGGGGCGCTGGGTAATTCACCCCTCCACTTT
TRBJ2-1	TRBD2	21	once	TRBV7-3	CASSLMATSGSFFSSYNEQFF	TGTGCCAGCAGCTTAATGGCGACTAGCGGGAGTTTCTTTAGCTCCTACAATGAGCAGTTCTTC
TRBJ1-1	TRBD1	17	-	TRBV19	CASSPKDRARQFAEAFF	TGTGCCAGTAGTCCCAAGGACAGGGCCCGGCAGTTTGCTGAAGCTTTCTTT
TRBJ2-7	-	13	-	TRBV6-5	CASTGTSVGEQYF	TGTGCCAGCACCGGGACATCCGTGGGCGAGCAGTACTTC
TRBJ1-3	TRBD1	15	-	TRBV19	CASRVDRGPGNTIYF	TGTGCCAGTAGGGTCGACAGGGGTCCTGGAAACACCATATATTTT
TRBJ2-1	TRBD2	15	-	TRBV3-1/TRBV3-2	CASGDSGTSFNEQFF	TGTGCCAGCGGGGATTCCGGGACTAGCTTCAATGAGCAGTTCTTC
TRBJ1-1	TRBD1	17	-	TRBV19	CASTNWGLGQGNTEAFF	TGTGCCAGTACCAATTGGGGCCTAGGACAGGGAAACACTGAAGCTTTCTTT
TRBJ1-1	TRBD1	15	-	TRBV7-2	CASSLIQGVTTEAFF	TGTGCCAGCAGCTTAATACAGGGGGTGACCACTGAAGCTTTCTTT
TRBJ1-5	-	14	-	TRBV7-2	CASSSRQTNQPQHF	TGTGCCAGCAGCTCCAGACAGACCAATCAGCCCCAGCATTTT
TRBJ2-7	TRBD1	12	-	TRBV30	CAWDDRGYEQYF	TGTGCCTGGGACGACAGGGGCTACGAGCAGTACTTC
TRBJ2-2	TRBD1	13	-	TRBV12-3/TRBV12-4	CASSVQGAGELFF	TGTGCCAGCAGCGTACAGGGGGCCGGGGAGCTGTTTTTT
TRBJ1-4	-	15	-	TRBV7-6	CASSETGRGNEKLFF	TGTGCCAGCAGCGAGACAGGCCGGGGTAATGAAAAACTGTTTTTT
TRBJ1-4	-	16	-	TRBV12-5	CASGLGDYVRTEKLFF	TGTGCTAGTGGTTTGGGAGACTATGTTAGGACCGAAAAACTGTTTTTT
TRBJ2-5	TRBD1	11	-	TRBV6-5	CASSRDRVQYF	TGTGCCAGCAGTCGGGACAGGGTCCAGTACTTC
TRBJ1-1	-	18	-	TRBV7-9	CASSPGRAGILMNTEAFF	TGTGCCAGCAGCCCTGGACGGGCAGGGATTCTCATGAACACTGAAGCTTTCTTT
TRBJ1-2	TRBD1	14	-	TRBV13	CASSSSRDRGTTRF	TGTGCCAGCAGCTCGTCCCGGGACAGGGGTACCACCCGATTC
TRBJ1-3	-	15	many	TRBV10-1	CASSPYRVCGNTIYF	TGCGCCAGCAGTCCCTACAGGGTGTGTGGAAACACCATATATTTT